These 28 T cell receptor beta chains were sequenced from one sample in a study of T-cell reconstitution after alpha-beta-depleted transplantation in children (TCRdb year 2016). The library came from PCR. The sequencer listed for this sample is Illumina HiSeq 2500. TCR libraries were prepared with molecular barcoding, using unique molecular identifiers to normalize TCRbeta repertoire quantification. TCRdb redid the processing of the public reads, applying fastp at Q25 and MiXCR, and retained in-frame beta chains. CDR3 protein sequences are deduplicated, and each keeps its most common genes and DNA. For this sample there are hundreds of thousands of distinct CDR3 sequences; around 16% appear just once. The ten largest account for around two fifths of the sample. The intended sense of this specimen's treatment or condition label: allogeneic hematopoietic cell transplantation with graft depleted of TCRalphabeta T cells and CD19 B cells.

Material: PBMCs, mostly from graft donor cells, obtained 360 days after TCRalphabeta/CD19-depleted stem cell transplant. All receptors derive from a male patient aged 2 to 10 who had a stem cell transplant for acute lymphoblastic leukemia, so the T cells may come from the graft donor.

This rearrangement joins TRBV28 to TRBJ2-1; D remains ambiguous. With 3 bases removed from V and 0 bases from J, the gap between germline ends came to 15 bases. The CDR3 totals 17 residues. Germline CDR1 and CDR2: MDHEN and SYDVKM. For the CDR3, the DNA is TGTGCCAGCAGTTTTTGGGGTCTCAAGAGCTCCTACAATGAGCAGTTCTTC. Translated: CASSFWGLKSSYNEQFF.

This clonotype was observed a few times. V and J are TRBV7-2 and TRBJ1-2; 7 bases are a match to TRBD1. Losses at the gene ends were 1 base for V and 2 bases for J; bases not matched to a gene: 4. The germline CDR1 and CDR2 sequences are SGHTA and FQGNSA. This CDR3 is 15 amino acids long. CDR3 sequence: CASSLETGRNYGYTF. The CDR3 nucleotides read TGTGCCAGCAGCTTAGAGACAGGGAGGAACTATGGCTACACCTTC.

This chain joins TRBV5-4 and TRBJ2-5; no reliable D call. CDR1 is SGHNT and CDR2 is YYREEE in the germline V gene (reference sequence). The CDR3 totals 16 residues. The germline V and J ends were trimmed by 2 bases and 5 bases, with 19 bases remaining between them. The CDR3: CASSFMPGLGLETQYF. CDR3 DNA: TGTGCCAGCAGCTTTATGCCCGGATTAGGGTTGGAGACCCAGTACTTC.

The chain joins TRBV12-5 to TRBJ2-5, with 8 bases that match TRBD1. Germline V gene data show CDR1 as LGHNT and CDR2 as FRNRAP. With 6 bases clipped from V and 5 bases from J, the junction kept 17 bases outside the gene matches. This CDR3 is built from 17 residues. CDR3 nucleotides: TGTGCTAGTGGCCACGCCGGGACAGGTCCCCTGGGGGAGACCCAGTACTTC. The encoded protein is CASGHAGTGPLGETQYF.

This rearrangement joins TRBV9 to TRBJ2-2; 12 nucleotides agree with TRBD1. Per the germline V gene, CDR1 is SGDLS and CDR2 is YYNGEE. The CDR3 is 16 amino acids. J was trimmed by 8 bases and V by 7 bases; bases with no gene match: 12. The CDR3 reads CASSTRGQGATGELFF. The DNA of the CDR3 is TGTGCCAGCTCTACGCGGGGACAGGGGGCAACGGGGGAGCTGTTTTTT.

This clonotype showed up just a few times. V gene TRBV7-2 combines with J gene TRBJ2-5; 11 bases align to TRBD2. J was trimmed by 9 bases and V by 0 bases; bases with no gene match: 9. Per germline, CDR1 SGHTA and CDR2 FQGNSA. This CDR3 comprises 16 residues. CDR3 nucleotides: TGTGCCAGCAGCTTAGCGCGACTAGCGGGACCAGGGGCCCAGTACTTC. As protein: CASSLARLAGPGAQYF.

The chain has TRBV6-2 or TRBV6-3 and TRBJ2-3; D is unresolved. The V end was cut by 3 bases, the J end by 3 bases, with 10 bases between. The CDR3 has 14 amino acids. The germline gives CDR1 MNHEY, CDR2 SVGEGT. CDR3 loop: CASSYPSWTDTQYF. DNA for the CDR3: TGTGCCAGCAGTTATCCATCTTGGACAGATACGCAGTATTTT.

V is TRBV9 and J is TRBJ1-4; D is unclear. Germline V CDR1 and CDR2: SGDLS, YYNGEE. This CDR3 contains 14 residues. V lost 3 bases, J lost 8 bases, and 14 bases lay in between. DNA for the CDR3: TGTGCCAGCAGCGCGTTTCGGACGGCGGAAAAACTGTTTTTT. Its protein is CASSAFRTAEKLFF. The entire variable domain, with the rest obtained from reference TRBV9 and TRBJ1-4, is as follows: DSGVTQTPKHLITATGQRVTLRCSPRSGDLSVYWYQQSLDQGLQFLIQYYNGEERAKGNILERFSAQQFPDLHSELNLSSLELGDSALYFCASSAFRTAEKLFFGSGTQLSVL.

The sample holds a few counts of this clonotype. The rearrangement links TRBV14 to TRBJ2-3; D ambiguous. This CDR3 has 14 amino acids. V gave up 0 bases and J gave up 2 bases, with 6 bases separating them. CDR1 is SGHDN, CDR2 FVKESK, per germline. The CDR3 DNA reads TGTGCCAGCAGCCAAGAACAGCTCACAGATACGCAGTATTTT. It specifies CASSQEQLTDTQYF.

The chain has TRBV7-2 and TRBJ2-3; 8 bases match TRBD2. The V gene end was trimmed by 1 base and the J gene end by 0 bases; junction bases not matched to a gene: 3. Germline CDR1 SGHTA, CDR2 FQGNSA. There are 16 residues in the CDR3. The CDR3 spells CASSLGTSLSTDTQYF. The DNA for the CDR3 is TGTGCCAGCAGCTTAGGGACTAGCCTTAGCACAGATACGCAGTATTTT.

In its sample, this clonotype was seen a few times. This chain links TRBV3-1 with TRBJ2-5; 8 nucleotides agree with TRBD2. With 0 bases clipped from V and 3 bases from J, the junction kept 9 bases outside the gene matches. CDR1 LGHDT and CDR2 YNNKEL come from the germline V gene (reference sequence). The CDR3 totals 17 residues. This CDR3 is CASSQDYRAGEEETQYF. The CDR3 nucleotides read TGTGCCAGCAGCCAAGATTACCGAGCGGGAGAGGAAGAGACCCAGTACTTC.

This clonotype occurred many times. The rearrangement joins TRBV6-2 or TRBV6-3 to TRBJ2-7, with 12 bases fitting TRBD2. The CDR3 is 17 residues long. J was trimmed by 3 bases and V by 5 bases; bases with no gene match: 11. The germline V gene encodes CDR1 MNHEY and CDR2 SVGEGT. Here the CDR3 DNA reads TGTGCCAGCAGTCGACTAGCGGGAGAGGCCCCCAACTACGAGCAGTACTTC. It specifies CASSRLAGEAPNYEQYF.

The chain links TRBV27 to TRBJ2-2, with 7 nucleotides matching TRBD2. Germline V gene data show CDR1 as MNHEY and CDR2 as SMNVEV (reference sequence). The CDR3 is made up of 17 amino acids. V shed 5 bases and J 6 bases; nucleotides not matched to a gene: 15. The CDR3 DNA is TGTGCCAGCAGTCGGGGGGTCCCGGGAAGAGACGCCGGGGAGCTGTTTTTT. Residues: CASSRGVPGRDAGELFF.

The chain recombines TRBV20-1 with TRBJ2-7; TRBD2 matches at 8 bases. CDR1 DFQATT and CDR2 SNEGSKA come from the germline V gene (reference sequence). The CDR3 runs 14 residues. The ends lost 4 bases at V and 2 bases at J; junction bases unmatched: 7. CDR3 DNA sequence: TGCAGTGCTAACGGGGGGGCAAGTGCCTACGAGCAGTACTTC. Its translation: CSANGGASAYEQYF.

This clonotype was observed a few times. The CDR3 spells CASSFGTVNEKLFF. CDR3 sequence (DNA): TGTGCCAGCAGTTTCGGGACGGTGAATGAAAAACTGTTTTTT. V is TRBV28 and J is TRBJ1-4, with a possible D match to TRBD1 (5 bases). From germline, CDR1 is MDHEN and CDR2 SYDVKM. Trimming pared 3 bases from V and 5 bases from J, leaving 10 bases between. The CDR3 is 14 amino acids. Combining the CDR3 with reference TRBV28 and TRBJ1-4 gives the whole variable domain DVKVTQSSRYLVKRTGEKVFLECVQDMDHENMFWYRQDPGLGLRLIYFSYDVKMKEKGDIPEGYSVSREKKERFSLILESASTNQTSMYLCASSFGTVNEKLFFGSGTQLSVL.

This clonotype was detected a few times. The chain combines TRBV7-6 with TRBJ1-3; TRBD1 is a possible D gene (5 bases). This CDR3 has 18 residues. Germline loops: CDR1 SGHVS, CDR2 FNYEAQ. V lost 1 base and J 0 bases, leaving 16 bases between the germline ends. For the CDR3, the DNA is TGTGCCAGCAGCTTAGGGATGGGACGGGGAACCTCTGGAAACACCATATATTTT. Translated, it gives CASSLGMGRGTSGNTIYF. The whole variable domain, remainder taken from reference TRBV7-6 and TRBJ1-3, is GAGVSQSPRYKVTKRGQDVALRCDPISGHVSLYWYRQALGQGPEFLTYFNYEAQQDKSGLPNDRFSAERPEGSISTLTIQRTEQRDSAMYRCASSLGMGRGTSGNTIYFGEGSWLTVV.

The sample holds many counts of this clonotype. The J gene is TRBJ2-2, the V gene TRBV15, with D uncertain. The V end was cut by 0 bases, the J end by 1 base, with 0 bases between. The germline V gene has CDR1 LNHNV and CDR2 YYDKDF (reference sequence). CDR3 length: 13 residues. The CDR3 spells CATSRENTGELFF. The CDR3 region has the DNA TGTGCCACCAGCAGAGAGAACACCGGGGAGCTGTTTTTT.

At least ten counts were recorded for this clonotype. The V call is TRBV12-3 or TRBV12-4, the J call TRBJ1-1; TRBD1 matches at 8 bases. The CDR3 consists of 13 residues. J gave up 8 bases and V 9 bases, and 11 bases lay outside the gene matches. Written as DNA, the CDR3 is TGTGCCAGTTATCAGGGGGCGCGGGAGGAAGCTTTCTTT. Translating gives CASYQGAREEAFF.

In this sample, this clonotype turned up a few times. V is TRBV7-2 and J is TRBJ2-7; D possibly corresponds to TRBD1 (7 bases). The CDR3 totals 14 residues. Germline V CDR1 and CDR2: SGHTA, FQGNSA. V shed 4 bases and J shed 3 bases, with 13 bases lying between them. For the CDR3, the DNA is TGTGCCAGCAGCTCCCGACAGGGACTCTACGAGCAGTACTTC. This encodes CASSSRQGLYEQYF.

This chain joins TRBV27 and TRBJ1-1; no clear D gene. The V gene lost 3 bases and the J gene lost 1 base, with 9 bases spanning the gap. Germline V gene sequence: CDR1 MNHEY, CDR2 SMNVEV (reference sequence). This CDR3 has 14 residues. CDR3 nucleotide sequence: TGTGCCAGCAGTTTGAGCAGGACGAACACTGAAGCTTTCTTT. This gives the protein CASSLSRTNTEAFF.

This rearrangement joins TRBV6-2 or TRBV6-3 to TRBJ2-2, with D uncertain. This CDR3 has 13 residues. Deletions cut 6 bases from V and 7 bases from J, with 12 bases between. Per the germline V gene, CDR1 is MNHEY and CDR2 is SVGEGT. CDR3 nucleotides: TGTGCCAGCAGCTACCGACTCGGCGGGGAGCTGTTTTTT. Translation gives CASSYRLGGELFF.

This clonotype came up many times. The genes are TRBV10-3 and TRBJ1-3; D call uncertain. Germline CDR1 ENHRY, CDR2 SYGVKD. With 7 bases removed from V and 2 bases from J, the gap between germline ends came to 9 bases. CDR3 length: 13 residues. CDR3 nucleotides: TGTGCCATCAAAGGGTCTACTGGAAACACCATATATTTT. Translation: CAIKGSTGNTIYF.

In its sample, this clonotype was seen many times. The J gene is TRBJ2-1, the V gene TRBV4-3; D possibly uses TRBD1 or TRBD2 (6 bases each). CDR1 and CDR2 from the germline V gene are LGHNA and YSLEER. CDR3 length: 16 residues. V lost 1 base and J 5 bases, leaving 15 bases between the germline ends. CDR3 in DNA: TGCGCCAGCAGCCAAGTGGCCGGAGGGGGAAACAATGAGCAGTTCTTC. Amino acids: CASSQVAGGGNNEQFF.

The gene calls are TRBV27 and TRBJ1-5; tentative D call: TRBD1 (5 bases). There are 14 residues in the CDR3. CDR1 and CDR2 (germline): MNHEY, SMNVEV (reference sequence). Trimming left V 0 bases short and J 7 bases short, with 10 bases between. CDR3 nucleotide sequence: TGTGCCAGCAGTTTATCGTGGAGACAGCAGCCCCAGCATTTT. As protein: CASSLSWRQQPQHF.

The table lists this clonotype with many counts. This chain connects TRBV4-1 to TRBJ2-7; D gene ambiguous. Germline values: CDR1 MGHRA, CDR2 YSYEKL. This CDR3 comprises 13 residues. V was shortened by 0 bases and J by 2 bases, with 5 bases between the two germline ends. The CDR3 coding sequence is TGCGCCAGCAGCCAAGATCCCACCTACGAGCAGTACTTC. Translated, it gives CASSQDPTYEQYF.

This clonotype was counted a few times. This chain links TRBV29-1 with TRBJ2-3; D is unclear. Per germline, CDR1 SQVTM and CDR2 ANQGSEA. CDR3 length equals 12 residues. V was shortened by 7 bases and J by 6 bases, with 14 bases between the two germline ends. The CDR3 reads CSATTPGDTQYF. The CDR3 nucleotides are TGCAGCGCGACAACCCCCGGCGATACGCAGTATTTT.

The chain employs TRBV5-8 and TRBJ2-1; TRBD1 matches at 9 bases. J gave up 7 bases and V 4 bases, and 18 bases lay outside the gene matches. This CDR3 spans 18 amino acids. Germline CDR1 and CDR2: SGHTS and YDEGEE. The CDR3 nucleotides read TGTGCCAGCAGCCCCGGGCTCCCCGGGACAGGGCCCACTAATGAGCAGTTCTTC. This translates into CASSPGLPGTGPTNEQFF.

Ten or more counts support this clonotype. This chain connects TRBV6-1 to TRBJ2-5; D is unclear. The CDR3 is 9 amino acids. Trimming removed 7 bases from V and 5 bases from J, with 2 bases in between. The V gene's germline CDR1 is MNHNS and CDR2 SASEGT. In DNA, the CDR3 is TGTGCCAGCATGGAGACCCAGTACTTC. It yields the protein CASMETQYF.